Following are 24 T cell receptor beta chains from one sample sequenced in a study of blood T cell repertoires in COVID-19. This table comes from immunoSEQ multiplex PCR, and its TCRdb copy is limited to in-frame clones, with some not included. The data show 150,000 or so clones, about 85% seen once. Sequenced: peripheral blood. The receptors originated from a man in his sixties with acute or convalescent COVID-19.

As concerns this clone: At one end, the junction sequence differs from germline, possibly due to a read error. This chain connects TRBV2 to TRBJ2-7; 7 nucleotides line up with TRBD1. There are 17 residues in the CDR3. The germline V gene has CDR1 SNHLY and CDR2 FYNNEI. The CDR3 sequence: CASREGPWLDRVYEQYF. Here the CDR3 DNA reads TGTGCCAGCAGGGAAGGGCCTTGGTTAGACAGGGTGTACGAGCAGTACTTC.

The V and J genes are TRBV5-1 and TRBJ1-1; no reliable D call. The CDR3 runs 14 residues. CDR1 and CDR2 (germline): SGHRS, YFSETQ. V was trimmed by 2 bases and J by 3 bases, leaving 11 bases between them. The DNA of the CDR3 is TGCGCCAGCAGCTTCCAACAGAGAGACACTGAAGCTTTCTTT. It encodes CASSFQQRDTEAFF.

The chain has TRBV10-3 and TRBJ2-7; 9 nucleotides match TRBD1. There are 14 residues in the CDR3. The J segment lost 1 base and the V segment lost 9 bases, leaving 7 bases of the junction unmatched. Germline V gives CDR1 ENHRY, CDR2 SYGVKD. CDR3 coding DNA: TGTGCCATAAGCTTAGGGACAGGGTCCTACGAGCAGTACGTC. It translates to CAISLGTGSYEQYV.

V and J are TRBV18 and TRBJ1-1; no firm D call. The germline V and J ends were trimmed by 0 bases and 4 bases, with 12 bases remaining between them. Germline CDR1 reads KGHSH; CDR2 reads LQKENI. The CDR3 is 15 residues long. CDR3 nucleotide sequence: TGTGCCAGCTCACCACCGAGCCAGCTAGGCACTGAAGCTTTCTTT. Amino acid sequence: CASSPPSQLGTEAFF.

The chain uses TRBV7-2 and TRBJ1-4; unclear D gene. Germline V gene lookup returns CDR1 SGHTA and CDR2 FQGNSA. This CDR3 is built from 14 residues. V lost 2 bases to trimming and J lost 5 bases, with 9 bases between them. CDR3 coding DNA: TGTGCCAGCAGCTTATTCCGGGGAAATGAAAAACTGTTTTTT. This sequence encodes CASSLFRGNEKLFF.

This rearrangement joins TRBV18 to TRBJ1-2; D remains ambiguous. Per the germline V gene, CDR1 is KGHSH and CDR2 is LQKENI. The V and J ends lost 0 bases and 5 bases respectively, with 13 bases between them. The CDR3 sequence is 15 residues long. Here the CDR3 DNA reads TGTGCCAGCTCACCACCGAGAGGGTCCGGGTATGGCTACACCTTC. Translation: CASSPPRGSGYGYTF.

V is TRBV7-2 and J is TRBJ1-2, with 7 bases lining up with TRBD1. Germline V lookup: CDR1 SGHTA, CDR2 FQGNSA. The CDR3 is 16 amino acids. After removal of 0 bases from V and 7 bases from J, the junction contained 11 bases not matched to a gene. CDR3 sequence (DNA): TGTGCCAGCAGCTTAGCCGGGACAGACAAGTATGGTGGCTACACCTTC. Amino acid sequence: CASSLAGTDKYGGYTF.

This clone was counted only a few times. The J gene is TRBJ2-3, the V gene TRBV7-8; 7 nucleotides match TRBD2. Trimming at V came to 3 bases and at J to 2 bases, leaving 14 bases not matched to a gene. CDR3 length: 18 amino acids. Germline-derived CDR1 and CDR2 are SGHVS and FQNEAQ. This chain's CDR3 is CASSFPLLTSEYTDTQYF. The CDR3 DNA follows: TGTGCCAGCAGCTTCCCCCTCCTTACTAGCGAATACACAGATACGCAGTATTTT.

The gene calls are TRBV24-1 and TRBJ2-1; 14 bases fit TRBD2. Per the germline V gene, CDR1 is KGHDR and CDR2 is SFDVKD. This CDR3 has 15 residues. Losses at the gene ends were 4 bases for V and 10 bases for J; bases not matched to a gene: 5. DNA for the CDR3: TGTGCCACCAGTGAGGCCGGGACTAGCGGGAGCGAGCAGTTCTTC. It specifies CATSEAGTSGSEQFF.

This clone was seen once. The chain combines TRBV6-2 or TRBV6-3 with TRBJ1-6; TRBD1 agrees at 8 bases. Trimming took 0 bases from V and 8 from J; bases not matched to a gene: 6. Germline CDR1 is MNHEY and CDR2 is SVGEGT. The CDR3 is 16 amino acids. The CDR3 DNA sequence: TGTGCCAGCAGTTACTCCACCGACAGGGGTTATTCACCCCTCCACTTT. Its translation is CASSYSTDRGYSPLHF.

This clone was seen a few times. The chain carries TRBV2 and TRBJ2-6; 7 bases agree with TRBD1. CDR1 is SNHLY and CDR2 is FYNNEI in the germline V gene. V was pared by 6 bases and J by 0 bases, with 11 bases of the junction left unmatched. CDR3 length equals 18 residues. CDR3 in amino acids: CASRNPGQASSGANVLTF. The CDR3 DNA sequence: TGTGCCAGCAGAAACCCCGGACAGGCCAGCTCTGGGGCCAACGTCCTGACTTTC.

This clone was seen just once. V is TRBV19 and J is TRBJ2-4, with D possibly matching TRBD1 (6 bases). The germline V gene has CDR1 LNHDA and CDR2 SQIVND (reference sequence). The CDR3 runs to 14 residues. The V and J ends lost 7 bases and 4 bases respectively, with 14 bases between them. CDR3 sequence (DNA): TGTGCCAGTAAATCGGGCAGGGGTAAAAACATTCAGTACTTC. It codes for CASKSGRGKNIQYF.

This rearrangement joins TRBV5-6 to TRBJ2-5; D perhaps matches TRBD2 (6 bases). CDR1 is SGHDT and CDR2 is YYEEEE in the germline V gene. This CDR3 is built from 13 residues. Deletions cut 4 bases from V and 9 bases from J, with 16 bases between. The CDR3 nucleotides read TGTGCCAGCAGCAGGACCCGACGGGAGCCCCAGTACTTC. This codes for CASSRTRREPQYF.

The V call is TRBV15, the J call TRBJ1-1; 7 bases match TRBD1. V lost 5 bases, J lost 3 bases, and 3 bases stayed unmatched. CDR1 is LNHNV, CDR2 YYDKDF, per germline (reference sequence). CDR3 length: 13 residues. As DNA, the CDR3 is TGTGCCACCAGCCCAGGGGGTTACACTGAAGCTTTCTTT. Its protein product is CATSPGGYTEAFF.

The V call is TRBV18, the J call TRBJ1-5; D is unclear. From germline, CDR1 is KGHSH and CDR2 LQKENI. The CDR3 consists of 17 residues. Trimming took 2 bases from V and 2 from J, leaving 16 bases between them. This chain's CDR3 is CASSPGGKPGGNQPQHF. The DNA for the CDR3 is TGTGCCAGCTCACCAGGAGGAAAACCTGGGGGCAATCAGCCCCAGCATTTT. Drawing the rest from reference TRBV18 and TRBJ1-5, the complete variable domain is NAGVMQNPRHLVRRRGQEARLRCSPMKGHSHVYWYRQLPEEGLKFMVYLQKENIIDESGMPKERFSAEFPKEGPSILRIQQVVRGDSAAYFCASSPGGKPGGNQPQHFGDGTRLSIL.

The chain carries TRBV27 and TRBJ1-1; 9 nucleotides align to TRBD1. The trim removed 6 bases at V and 6 bases at J, leaving 5 bases unmatched. Germline CDR1 is MNHEY and CDR2 is SMNVEV (reference sequence). The CDR3 loop spans 13 amino acids. DNA of the CDR3: TGTGCCAGCAGGGGACAGGGTAGGCCTGAAGCTTTCTTT. Its protein product is CASRGQGRPEAFF.

The sample holds a few counts of this clone. J is TRBJ2-4 and V is TRBV5-8; a weak D match, TRBD1 (5 bases). Per the germline V gene, CDR1 is SGHTS and CDR2 is YDEGEE. The ends were cut back, 2 bases at V and 7 bases at J, with 7 bases in the middle. The CDR3 length is 12 residues. The CDR3 sequence: CASSFRQNIQYF. CDR3 DNA: TGTGCCAGCAGCTTTAGACAGAACATTCAGTACTTC.

The chain recombines TRBV19 with TRBJ2-7; D perhaps matches TRBD2 (6 bases). This CDR3 comprises 12 residues. Germline CDR1 reads LNHDA; CDR2 reads SQIVND (reference sequence). V was trimmed by 6 bases and J by 3 bases, leaving 9 bases between them. The CDR3 DNA sequence: TGTGCCAGTAGCGGGAGTATCTACGAGCAGTACTTC. It is translated as CASSGSIYEQYF.

This clone has only one observation. Other DNA variants within this sample encode the same CDR3. The rearrangement uses TRBV3-1 (or the pseudogene TRBV3-2) and TRBJ1-1; possibly TRBD1 for D (5 bases). CDR3 length: 13 amino acids. Germline-derived CDR1 and CDR2 are LGHDT and YNNKEL (reference sequence). Between the trimmed V and J ends, which lost 1 base and 4 bases, there was a span of 7 bases. The chain's CDR3 is CASSQGRGTEAFF. The CDR3 nucleotides read TGTGCCAGCAGCCAAGGAAGGGGCACTGAAGCTTTCTTT.

This chain joins TRBV14 and TRBJ1-1, with D possibly TRBD1 on 5 matching bases. V shed 1 base and J shed 5 bases, with 11 bases lying between them. The CDR3 contains 14 residues. Germline V gene sequence: CDR1 SGHDN, CDR2 FVKESK. The CDR3 DNA follows: TGTGCCAGCAGCCAAGTGGCAGGGCGGACTGAAGCTTTCTTT. The encoded protein is CASSQVAGRTEAFF.

This sequence joins TRBV24-1 and TRBJ2-3; 7 nucleotides agree with TRBD2. The CDR3 sequence is 15 residues long. V shed 5 bases and J 5 bases; nucleotides not matched to a gene: 9. Germline V gene lookup returns CDR1 KGHDR and CDR2 SFDVKD. The CDR3 DNA is TGTGCCACCAGTGCCCTGGGGGGGGTTGAAGATACGCAGTATTTT. Its protein is CATSALGGVEDTQYF.

The chain has TRBV19 and TRBJ1-5, with 9 bases identical to TRBD1. The CDR3 sequence is 15 residues long. The V gene end was trimmed by 5 bases and the J gene end by 5 bases; junction bases not matched to a gene: 7. Germline loops: CDR1 LNHDA, CDR2 SQIVND (reference sequence). The CDR3 bases are TGTGCCAGTAGTCCCGGACAGGGGCCGGATCAGCCCCAGCATTTT. It translates to CASSPGQGPDQPQHF.

The CDR3 DNA reads TGTGCCAGCAGCTTAACGGCAGGGGGCGCAGATACGCAGTATTTT. It specifies CASSLTAGGADTQYF. The chain combines TRBV7-3 with TRBJ2-3; 8 nucleotides align to TRBD1. The CDR3 length is 15 residues. Germline V gene lookup returns CDR1 SGHTA and CDR2 FQGTGA. V dropped 0 bases and J dropped 4; count of bases not matched to a gene: 3.

The rearrangement uses TRBV6-1 and TRBJ2-7; 8 positions match TRBD2. Germline CDR1 reads MNHNS; CDR2 reads SASEGT. Trimming removed 2 bases from V and 7 bases from J; junction bases left unmatched: 10. The length of the CDR3 is 15 residues. The DNA for the CDR3 is TGTGCCAGCAGTGAACGGTTAGCGGGAAGGTATGAGCAGTACTTC. This translates into CASSERLAGRYEQYF.